This T cell receptor (beta chain) came from a study of CD8 T cells in ankylosing spondylitis. Study-wide points: Certain motif variants had earlier been reported in reactive arthritis synovial fluid and blood.

This clonotype showed up many times. Its target is not known. For TCR beta, libraries came from quantitative 5'-RACE with molecular barcodes. TCRdb re-analysed the 5' RACE reads in MiXCR, keeping a single row per CDR3 protein. This table has 300,000 to 350,000 distinct CDR3 sequences, about a fifth appearing once. J lost 3 bases, V lost 7 bases, and 4 bases had no gene match. The germline V gene encodes CDR1 MNHEY and CDR2 SVGEGT. The length of the CDR3 is 13 residues. The V and J genes are TRBV6-2 or TRBV6-3 and TRBJ2-7, with 9 bases that match TRBD2. Material: blood, either unsorted or a sorted T cell fraction (not recorded which). This clonotype was sampled from a female donor with ankylosing spondylitis or in good health (not recorded which). This chain's CDR3 is CASNLAGSYEQYF. DNA for the CDR3: TGTGCCAGCAACCTAGCGGGAAGCTACGAGCAGTACTTC.